This TCR beta chain comes out of a study of cytomegalovirus exposure and HLA in healthy donors. The study's findings and limits: HLA allele associations emerged for roughly 17,000 TCR beta sequences in a later analysis, at 0.05 false discovery rate.

The germline gives CDR1 MNHNY, CDR2 SVGAGI (reference sequence). The CDR3 totals 11 residues. In the PCR, 60 Vbeta and 13 Jbeta primers were used. The method was immunoSEQ multiplex PCR; TCRdb's version includes in-frame clones alone and lacks a portion of them. Here the sample spans 180,000 or so clones, 70% to 80% being singletons. To note about this clone: Its target is not known. Germline is not matched at one junction end, which may reflect a read error.

This chain uses TRBV6-6 with TRBJ2-1, with D possibly TRBD1 on 5 matching bases. Material for sequencing was PBMCs. The sequence was collected from a man between 18 and 29 years old in good health and CMV-seronegative. CDR3 sequence: CASSFGAEEFF. The CDR3 DNA is TGTGCCAGCAGTTTTGGGGCTGAGGAGTTCTTC.